Included here is one T cell receptor (beta chain) sequence, with context. Its matching antigen is unknown. The CDR3 has 15 amino acids. Trimming pared 5 bases from V and 6 bases from J, leaving 14 bases between. Per germline, CDR1 SGHTA and CDR2 FQGTGA. The data originate from a study of T cells after posttransplantation cyclophosphamide. General study points: Tissue-infiltrating T cells from skin or gut overlapped little with blood T cells.

The protocol was immunoSEQ multiplex PCR, while the TCRdb copy is restricted to in-frame clones and leaves out a portion. The sample has about 66,000 clones, just over 90% seen once. Sequencing was carried out using PBMCs. This TCR came from a woman in her twenties or thirties in good health and a related stem cell transplant donor. The chain combines TRBV7-3 with TRBJ1-6; D is ambiguous. CDR3 protein: CASSPPPVGNSPLHF. The CDR3 nucleotides read TGTGCCAGCAGCCCCCCCCCGGTGGGTAATTCACCCCTCCACTTT.